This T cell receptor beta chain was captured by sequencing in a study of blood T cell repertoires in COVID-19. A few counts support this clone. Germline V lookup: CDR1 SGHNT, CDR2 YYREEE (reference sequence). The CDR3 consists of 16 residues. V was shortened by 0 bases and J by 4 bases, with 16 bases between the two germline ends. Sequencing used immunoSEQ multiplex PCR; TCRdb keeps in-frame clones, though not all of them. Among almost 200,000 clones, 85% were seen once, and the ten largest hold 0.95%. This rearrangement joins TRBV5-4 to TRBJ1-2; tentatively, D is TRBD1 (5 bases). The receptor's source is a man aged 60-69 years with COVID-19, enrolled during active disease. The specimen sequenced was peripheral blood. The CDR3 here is CASSLAYTGTSYGYTF. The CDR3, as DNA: TGTGCCAGCAGCTTGGCGTATACAGGAACCTCCTATGGCTACACCTTC.